The 22 T cell receptor beta chains reported below all come from one sample, sequenced in a study of shared clonotypes between healthy human individuals. Repertoires were generated with immunoSEQ multiplex PCR, while TCRdb's copy carries only in-frame clones and drops some. Of approximately 2.5 million clones in the sample, under 95% are singletons; the top ten hold 0.36%. Sequencing was done on a sample of naive CD4+ T cells from PBMCs. Subset meaning: CD45RA+ positively selected. These receptors were obtained from a man between 18 and 29 years old in good health. Some clones in this sample may be carry-over from other donors' samples.

The chain links TRBV25-1 to TRBJ2-1, with D perhaps given as TRBD1 or TRBD2 (6 bases each). V was pared by 2 bases and J by 0 bases, with 11 bases between. CDR3 length: 16 residues. Germline V gene sequence: CDR1 MGHDK, CDR2 SYGVNS. CDR3 bases: TGTGCCAGCAGTGAAGGGGGGCTTCCCTCCTACAATGAGCAGTTCTTC. It yields the protein CASSEGGLPSYNEQFF.

The table lists this clone with a count of one. The chain links TRBV15 to TRBJ2-2; TRBD1 matches 11 bases. Germline V gene sequence: CDR1 LNHNV, CDR2 YYDKDF (reference sequence). The CDR3 covers 17 residues. With V trimmed by 3 bases and J by 3 bases, 6 bases remained unmatched. Here the CDR3 DNA reads TGTGCCACCAGCAGGGACAGGGGGCGGGTTCACACCGGGGAGCTGTTTTTT. This codes for CATSRDRGRVHTGELFF.

About this clone: The same CDR3 also results from other DNA sequences found in this sample. This chain links TRBV9 with TRBJ2-3; D is ambiguous. Germline V CDR1 and CDR2: SGDLS, YYNGEE. CDR3 length: 13 amino acids. The V and J ends lost 0 bases and 3 bases respectively, with 5 bases between them. DNA of the CDR3: TGTGCCAGCAGCGTAGTCGGGACAGATACGCAGTATTTT. Its protein is CASSVVGTDTQYF.

The chain combines TRBV7-9 with TRBJ2-5; 7 bases are a match to TRBD1. The closer fit of TRBJ2-7 to the DNA end suggests the J call may be wrong. Looked up from germline, CDR1 is SEHNR and CDR2 is FQNEAQ (reference sequence). This CDR3 spans 18 amino acids. This CDR3 reads CASSSLRGLRDRDHEQYF. The CDR3 DNA reads as TGTGCCAGCAGCTCACTTAGAGGCCTCCGGGACAGAGATCACGAGCAGTACTTC.

The chain couples TRBV14 to TRBJ2-7; 9 bases line up with TRBD1. The CDR3 loop spans 14 amino acids. Germline V lookup: CDR1 SGHDN, CDR2 FVKESK. Trimming removed 4 bases from V and 3 bases from J; junction bases left unmatched: 4. DNA for the CDR3: TGTGCCAGCAGCCCGGACAGGGGCTACTACGAGCAGTACTTC. The encoded protein is CASSPDRGYYEQYF.

The chain couples TRBV5-1 to TRBJ2-1, with 8 nucleotides matching TRBD2. This CDR3 has 16 residues. V lost 0 bases and J lost 2; bases outside the gene matches: 4. The germline V gene has CDR1 SGHRS and CDR2 YFSETQ. The CDR3 DNA is TGCGCCAGCAGCTTGGTAGTAGCGGGGACCTACAATGAGCAGTTCTTC. Its protein product is CASSLVVAGTYNEQFF.

J is TRBJ1-2 and V is TRBV28; TRBD1 is a possible D gene (5 bases). The germline V and J ends were trimmed by 1 base and 2 bases, with 11 bases remaining between them. The CDR3 is 15 residues long. Germline V CDR1 and CDR2: MDHEN, SYDVKM. The CDR3 sequence: CASSLYVGGNYGYTF. The CDR3 DNA follows: TGTGCCAGCAGTTTATACGTCGGGGGGAACTATGGCTACACCTTC.

As to this clone: The same CDR3 is also encoded by other DNA sequences in this sample. The gene calls are TRBV2 and TRBJ2-7; no reliable D call. CDR1 SNHLY and CDR2 FYNNEI come from the germline V gene. Trimming cost V 4 bases and J 2 bases, with 6 bases left between them. The CDR3 consists of 12 residues. DNA of the CDR3: TGTGCCAGCAGTGGAGACACCTACGAGCAGTACTTC. Translation: CASSGDTYEQYF.

The rearrangement links TRBV9 to TRBJ1-2; 7 nucleotides line up with TRBD1. CDR1 and CDR2 (germline): SGDLS, YYNGEE. The CDR3 length is 14 residues. V shed 3 bases and J 7 bases; nucleotides not matched to a gene: 9. CDR3 sequence: CASSGHHRGGGYTF. The CDR3 nucleotides are TGTGCCAGCAGCGGACACCACAGGGGCGGTGGCTACACCTTC.

This sequence joins TRBV7-9 and TRBJ2-3; 8 nucleotides match TRBD2. CDR3 length: 17 residues. Trimming cost V 4 bases and J 0 bases; bases outside gene matches: 9. Germline V CDR1 and CDR2: SEHNR, FQNEAQ (reference sequence). The CDR3 DNA is TGTGCCAGCAGCTATCGAAAGACTAGCGAGAGCACAGATACGCAGTATTTT. Residues: CASSYRKTSESTDTQYF.

The chain employs TRBV19 and TRBJ2-3; 7 bases match TRBD2. The CDR3 spans 14 residues. Unmatched junction bases numbered 6, after V lost 6 bases and J lost 3 bases. Germline loops: CDR1 LNHDA, CDR2 SQIVND (reference sequence). In nucleotides, the CDR3 is TGTGCCAGTAGGTCCCCAGCGGGAACAGATACGCAGTATTTT. Protein: CASRSPAGTDTQYF.

As regards this clone: Other DNA sequences of this sample code for an identical CDR3. The chain recombines TRBV7-2 with TRBJ2-1, with D perhaps TRBD2 (6 bases). CDR3 length: 15 residues. Germline-derived CDR1 and CDR2 are SGHTA and FQGNSA. V lost 0 bases to trimming and J lost 2 bases, with 8 bases between them. The CDR3 here is CASSLASGPYNEQFF. CDR3 DNA sequence: TGTGCCAGCAGCTTAGCTAGCGGACCCTACAATGAGCAGTTCTTC.

In nucleotides, the CDR3 is TGTGCCTGGAGGTGGCGGACCAGCACAGATACGCAGTATTTT. It translates to CAWRWRTSTDTQYF. The chain combines TRBV30 with TRBJ2-3, with no clear D. CDR1 is GTSNPN and CDR2 is SVGIG in the germline V gene (reference sequence). CDR3 length: 14 residues. The V gene lost 3 bases and the J gene lost 0 bases, with 10 bases spanning the gap.

The rearrangement joins TRBV4-1 to TRBJ1-6; D is possibly TRBD1 (5 bases). CDR3 length: 19 amino acids. The germline CDR1 and CDR2 sequences are MGHRA and YSYEKL. The ends were cut back, 4 bases at V and 0 bases at J, with 19 bases in the middle. CDR3: CASSREVPGLHSYNSPLHF. CDR3 sequence (DNA): TGCGCCAGCAGCCGCGAGGTTCCGGGACTCCACTCCTATAATTCACCCCTCCACTTT.

V is TRBV19 and J is TRBJ2-7; D perhaps matches TRBD2 (5 bases). Germline lookup yields CDR1 LNHDA and CDR2 SQIVND (reference sequence). The length of the CDR3 is 15 residues. V was clipped by 1 base and J by 2 bases, with 12 bases between them. As DNA, the CDR3 is TGTGCCAGTAGTATAGTTGGAGGCGCGCCCTACGAGCAGTACTTC. This codes for CASSIVGGAPYEQYF.

Only one count was recorded for this clone. This chain links TRBV5-1 with TRBJ2-1, with 9 bases lining up with TRBD2. Germline lookup yields CDR1 SGHRS and CDR2 YFSETQ. The CDR3 contains 16 residues. The ends lost 4 bases at V and 7 bases at J; junction bases unmatched: 12. The CDR3 sequence: CASSRPGAGGINEQFF. The CDR3 nucleotides read TGCGCCAGCAGCCGACCAGGAGCGGGAGGAATAAATGAGCAGTTCTTC.

The chain links TRBV28 to TRBJ2-7; no definite D call. The V and J ends lost 6 bases and 6 bases respectively, with 15 bases between them. Germline lookup yields CDR1 MDHEN and CDR2 SYDVKM. The CDR3 length is 13 residues. The CDR3 region is CASSLTYLVEQYF. Written as DNA, the CDR3 is TGTGCCAGCAGCCTAACCTATTTGGTCGAGCAGTACTTC.

This clone was counted a single time. The chain links TRBV11-2 to TRBJ1-1; no firm D call. Trimming pared 2 bases from V and 0 bases from J, leaving 10 bases between. Germline V gene sequence: CDR1 SGHAT, CDR2 FQNNGV. CDR3 size: 15 residues. Written as DNA, the CDR3 is TGTGCCAGCAGCTTATCGGGGAGCATGAACACTGAAGCTTTCTTT. This encodes CASSLSGSMNTEAFF.

The chain links TRBV5-1 to TRBJ1-1; 9 bases line up with TRBD1. Germline CDR1 reads SGHRS; CDR2 reads YFSETQ. The junction had 7 bases not matched to a gene; V was cut back by 3 bases and J by 4 bases. This CDR3 spans 15 amino acids. The CDR3: CASSSKTGGGTEAFF. The DNA of the CDR3 is TGCGCCAGCAGCTCAAAAACAGGGGGCGGCACTGAAGCTTTCTTT.

This clone was counted at least ten times. The rearrangement links TRBV2 to TRBJ2-7; 7 bases agree with TRBD2. CDR1 is SNHLY and CDR2 is FYNNEI in the germline V gene. CDR3 length: 15 amino acids. V lost 7 bases to trimming and J lost 3 bases; unmatched junction nucleotides: 12. Written as DNA, the CDR3 is TGTGCCAGCAATACGGGACTAAGCACATACTACGAGCAGTACTTC. Translated, it gives CASNTGLSTYYEQYF.

The gene calls are TRBV5-1 and TRBJ1-4; D is undetermined. Between the trimmed V and J ends, which lost 0 bases and 0 bases, there was a span of 12 bases. The CDR3 covers 17 residues. Germline CDR1 SGHRS, CDR2 YFSETQ. CDR3: CASSLGRPFATNEKLFF. CDR3 DNA sequence: TGCGCCAGCAGCTTGGGACGACCCTTTGCAACTAATGAAAAACTGTTTTTT.

This rearrangement joins TRBV9 to TRBJ2-3, with D maybe TRBD2 (6 bases). Germline V gives CDR1 SGDLS, CDR2 YYNGEE. This CDR3 is 15 amino acids long. Between the trimmed V and J ends, which lost 0 bases and 1 base, there was a span of 9 bases. CDR3 sequence reads: CASSVDSGRTDTQYF. As DNA, the CDR3 is TGTGCCAGCAGCGTAGATAGCGGCCGCACAGATACGCAGTATTTT.